The source of this T cell receptor (beta chain) is a study of blood T cell repertoires in COVID-19 (TCRdb year 2020). About the study as a whole: Collaborator samples came from the United States, Italy and Spain and covered acute and convalescent phases of COVID-19. The prospective study material was composed of cDNA or gDNA derived from T cells, B-cell-depleted T cells, or PBMCs. Deeply sampled blood TCRbeta repertoires from subjects exposed to, actively infected with, or recovered from COVID-19 were included in the dataset. The repertoires were made available in a free public database intended to serve as a resource for research on the immune response to SARS-CoV-2. The samples were drawn from two sources: the first 160 participants of the ongoing ImmuneRACE study, and 1,200 or so subjects contributed by 6 global collaborators. Sample metadata almost always included a de-identified subject ID, COVID-19 status, age in years and sex. Where HLA class I and class II types were available, the types were taken from metadata supplied by the sample provider, not from assay-based typing.

Paper-wide results and their limitations: Clinical and demographic metadata were provided uncurated, with the amount varying by source and participant.

Collaborating institutions collected whole blood in K2EDTA tubes following their own protocols. For TCRbeta analysis, collaborator samples were shipped as frozen whole blood, as isolated PBMCs, or as DNA extracted from either sample type. Remarks on this clone: Its binding antigen is unknown. No base quality information exists; no much larger clone differs at one position.

V is shortened by 7 bases, J by 2 bases, and the region joining them spans 20 bases. From the germline V gene, CDR1 is SGHRS and CDR2 is YFSETQ. Including the terminal cysteine and phenylalanine, the CDR3 comprises 16 residues. Just CDR3 DNA is preserved here, 48 bases in frame from base 1. TCRbeta CDR3 regions were amplified from genomic DNA using the immunoSEQ Assay, a bias-controlled multiplex PCR. The authors' pipeline ran thus. Nucleated cell counts per sample were estimated from amplification of reference gene primers within the assay. Sequence reads were collapsed and filtered to measure the absolute abundance of every unique TCRbeta CDR3 rearrangement. Productive Simpson clonality was computed per sample as the square root of Simpson's diversity index over productive rearrangements. The source is immuneACCESS, and TCRdb retained only in-frame sequences with V and J called. Part of the clones is not carried over; for the studies checked, unresolved V genes explain less than half of this, and the remainder is unexplained. V and J calls plus clone size are reproduced from that table; the DNA served to infer D and trimming. For this sample there are about 200,000 clones; around 84% appear just once. About 5% of the sample is in the top ten clones.

This receptor was identified in a woman at least 80 years old with acute or convalescent COVID-19. Source material: peripheral blood. Recombination linked TRBV5-1 to TRBJ2-3, and TRBD2 may be the D gene, going by 6 matching bases. This receptor has the CDR3 CASGGGESAYTDTQYF. The nucleotide sequence is given as TGCGCCAGCGGGGGAGGAGAGAGCGCTTACACAGATACGCAGTATTTT. When the CDR3 is completed using the reference TRBV5-1 and TRBJ2-3 genes on either side, the full variable domain is KAGVTQTPRYLIKTRGQQVTLSCSPISGHRSVSWYQQTPGQGLQFLFEYFSETQRNKGNFPGRFSGRQFSNSRSEMNVSTLELGDSALYLCASGGGESAYTDTQYFGPGTRLTVL.